A single sample gave rise to the 14 T cell receptor beta chains below, sequenced in a study of T cell responses to AZD1222 COVID-19 vaccine (TCRdb year 2021). Libraries were prepared through the immunoSEQ multiplex PCR assay. TCRdb mirrors the immuneACCESS table, restricted to in-frame sequences. Some clones are absent from its copies; in checked studies, under half trace to an unresolved V gene, and the reason for the others is unknown. Counted in this sample were around 150,000 clones; approximately 92% of them appeared once. The biggest ten clones account for roughly 5.1% of the sample. Taken with the paper, the label for time point translates to: baseline before first vaccination. Specimen: peripheral blood, collected on day 0 of AZD1222 vaccination. These receptor sequences come from an adult in good health.

This chain links TRBV5-1 with TRBJ2-3; no clear D. V lost 5 bases and J lost 2, with 6 bases in between. Germline loops: CDR1 SGHRS, CDR2 YFSETQ. The CDR3 runs 12 residues. Here the CDR3 reads CASRNFTDTQYF. CDR3 in DNA: TGCGCCAGCAGGAATTTCACAGATACGCAGTATTTT.

The V gene is TRBV7-9, the J gene TRBJ1-1; D is ambiguous. The length of the CDR3 is 13 residues. Looked up from germline, CDR1 is SEHNR and CDR2 is FQNEAQ (reference sequence). V lost 1 base to trimming and J lost 1 base, with 4 bases between them. The CDR3 DNA sequence: TGTGCCAGCAGCTTAGGGGCGAACACTGAAGCTTTCTTT. This gives the protein CASSLGANTEAFF.

This rearrangement joins TRBV3-1 (or the pseudogene TRBV3-2) to TRBJ2-7; no firm D call. The CDR3 is made up of 14 amino acids. Trimming took 1 base from V and 0 from J, leaving 7 bases between them. Germline V gene data show CDR1 as LGHDT and CDR2 as YNNKEL (reference sequence). The CDR3 here is CASSQVGPSYEQYF. CDR3 DNA sequence: TGTGCCAGCAGCCAAGTAGGGCCCTCCTACGAGCAGTACTTC.

This clone was counted a single time. This chain links TRBV5-1 with TRBJ2-1, with 11 bases aligning to TRBD2. Germline values: CDR1 SGHRS, CDR2 YFSETQ. The V gene end was trimmed by 4 bases and the J gene end by 5 bases; junction bases not matched to a gene: 8. CDR3 size: 16 residues. The CDR3 nucleotides read TGCGCCAGCAGCCTCCCGACTAGCGGGAAGAACAATGAGCAGTTCTTC. Translating gives CASSLPTSGKNNEQFF. Complete variable domain (other parts from reference TRBV5-1 and TRBJ2-1): KAGVTQTPRYLIKTRGQQVTLSCSPISGHRSVSWYQQTPGQGLQFLFEYFSETQRNKGNFPGRFSGRQFSNSRSEMNVSTLELGDSALYLCASSLPTSGKNNEQFFGPGTRLTVL.

The chain couples TRBV7-2 to TRBJ1-5; D unclear. Trimming removed 1 base at V and 3 bases at J, with 7 bases between. The CDR3 is 14 amino acids. Germline V gene sequence: CDR1 SGHTA, CDR2 FQGNSA. The CDR3 sequence is CASSLDTTNQPQHF. The CDR3 DNA is TGTGCCAGCAGCTTAGACACGACCAATCAGCCCCAGCATTTT.

The chain carries TRBV28 and TRBJ2-6; 7 bases are shared with TRBD2. Trimming removed 7 bases from V and 1 base from J; junction bases left unmatched: 4. The CDR3 sequence is 15 residues long. Germline V lookup: CDR1 MDHEN, CDR2 SYDVKM. CDR3 DNA: TGTGCCAGCATCGGGGGGTTTTCTGGGGCCAACGTCCTGACTTTC. Its protein is CASIGGFSGANVLTF.

The chain couples TRBV5-1 to TRBJ2-7; possible D gene TRBD2, 6 bases. CDR3 size: 14 residues. CDR1 is SGHRS, CDR2 YFSETQ, per germline. V lost 4 bases and J 4 bases, leaving 15 bases between the germline ends. This CDR3 reads CASSGGTPEYEQYF. CDR3 sequence (DNA): TGCGCCAGCAGCGGCGGGACTCCCGAATACGAGCAGTACTTC.

V gene TRBV7-9 combines with J gene TRBJ2-7, with 12 bases identical to TRBD1. The CDR3 spans 16 residues. Germline trimming cut 5 bases from V and 2 bases from J; bases unmatched to any gene: 7. CDR1 is SEHNR, CDR2 FQNEAQ, per germline (reference sequence). The CDR3 here is CASSSPGQGAPYEQYF. As DNA, the CDR3 is TGTGCCAGCAGCAGTCCGGGACAGGGGGCACCCTACGAGCAGTACTTC.

The chain has TRBV28 and TRBJ2-7; a weak D match, TRBD1 (6 bases). Trimming took 5 bases from V and 1 from J, leaving 12 bases between them. The CDR3 is 14 residues long. Germline V lookup: CDR1 MDHEN, CDR2 SYDVKM. This chain's CDR3 is CASSRTGQSYEQYF. CDR3 bases: TGTGCCAGCAGTCGTACAGGACAGTCCTACGAGCAGTACTTC.

The chain is built from TRBV7-2 and TRBJ2-3; TRBD1 might be the D (6 bases). The CDR3 sequence is 15 residues long. CDR1 is SGHTA and CDR2 is FQGNSA in the germline V gene. Trimming took off 7 bases at V and 3 bases at J, with 17 bases between the two ends. CDR3 amino acids: CASKYYAGATDTQYF. CDR3 in DNA: TGTGCCAGCAAGTATTACGCAGGGGCGACAGATACGCAGTATTTT. The full variable domain, rest sourced from reference TRBV7-2 and TRBJ2-3, is GAGVSQSPSNKVTEKGKDVELRCDPISGHTALYWYRQSLGQGLEFLIYFQGNSAPDKSGLPSDRFSAERTGGSVSTLTIQRTQQEDSAVYLCASKYYAGATDTQYFGPGTRLTVL.

V gene TRBV21-1 combines with J gene TRBJ1-4; the table's D gene call, TRBD1, was not cross checked with the DNA. TRBV21-1 is a pseudogene segment. The CDR3 is 15 amino acids. This CDR3 is CASSNSRDRLEKLFF. CDR3 coding DNA: TGTGCCAGCAGCAATTCTCGCGACAGACTCGAAAAACTGTTTTTT.

This chain links TRBV28 with TRBJ1-3; a possible D gene is TRBD1 (5 bases). CDR1 is MDHEN, CDR2 SYDVKM, per germline. The CDR3 is made up of 15 amino acids. Trimming pared 4 bases from V and 0 bases from J, leaving 10 bases between. CDR3 DNA sequence: TGTGCCAGCAGTTCCAACAGGAACTCTGGAAACACCATATATTTT. Its translation is CASSSNRNSGNTIYF.

The chain uses TRBV2 and TRBJ1-1; no firm D call. The length of the CDR3 is 12 residues. V shed 2 bases and J shed 7 bases, with 8 bases lying between them. CDR1 and CDR2 (germline): SNHLY, FYNNEI. CDR3: CASSELRDEAFF. The CDR3, as DNA: TGTGCCAGCAGTGAATTGAGGGATGAAGCTTTCTTT.

This clone showed up just a few times. The rearrangement links TRBV19 to TRBJ1-5; 7 nucleotides agree with TRBD1. The V gene end was trimmed by 1 base and the J gene end by 0 bases; junction bases not matched to a gene: 15. The CDR3 consists of 20 residues. The germline gives CDR1 LNHDA, CDR2 SQIVND (reference sequence). The CDR3 protein is CASSIAAWTSGGYSNQPQHF. DNA of the CDR3: TGTGCCAGTAGTATAGCCGCTTGGACCTCAGGGGGATATAGCAATCAGCCCCAGCATTTT.